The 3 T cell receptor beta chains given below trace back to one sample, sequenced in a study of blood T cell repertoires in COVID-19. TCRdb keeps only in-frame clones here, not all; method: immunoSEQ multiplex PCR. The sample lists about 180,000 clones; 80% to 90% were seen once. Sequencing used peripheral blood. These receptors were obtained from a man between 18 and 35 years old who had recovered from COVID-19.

The CDR3 region has the DNA TGTGCCAGCAGCATAGGACAGAATCCTAACACTGAAGCTTTCTTT. Its protein is CASSIGQNPNTEAFF. The genes are TRBV5-4 and TRBJ1-1; weak D call: TRBD1 (6 bases). Trimming shortened V by 4 bases and J by 2 bases, and 15 bases separated the two germline ends. Germline V gene sequence: CDR1 SGHNT, CDR2 YYREEE (reference sequence). The CDR3 contains 15 residues.

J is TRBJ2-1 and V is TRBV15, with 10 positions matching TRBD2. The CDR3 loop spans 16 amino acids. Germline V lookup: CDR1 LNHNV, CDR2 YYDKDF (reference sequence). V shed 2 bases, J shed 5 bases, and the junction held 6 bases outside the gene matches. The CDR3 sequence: CATSRSWTSGNNEQFF. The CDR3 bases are TGTGCCACCAGCAGATCCTGGACTAGCGGAAACAATGAGCAGTTCTTC.

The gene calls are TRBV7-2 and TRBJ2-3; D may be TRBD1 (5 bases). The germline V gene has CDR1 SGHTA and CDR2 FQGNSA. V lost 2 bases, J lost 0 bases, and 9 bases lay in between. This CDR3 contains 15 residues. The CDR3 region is CASSLYDRSTDTQYF. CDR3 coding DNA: TGTGCCAGCAGCTTATATGACAGAAGCACAGATACGCAGTATTTT. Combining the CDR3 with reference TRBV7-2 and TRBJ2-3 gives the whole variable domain GAGVSQSPSNKVTEKGKDVELRCDPISGHTALYWYRQSLGQGLEFLIYFQGNSAPDKSGLPSDRFSAERTGGSVSTLTIQRTQQEDSAVYLCASSLYDRSTDTQYFGPGTRLTVL.